The source of this TCR beta chain is a study of a mutant IDH1 vaccine in newly diagnosed glioma. Study details: Previous care, which was radiotherapy, temozolomide, or both, most often involved both.

The protocol was immunoSEQ multiplex PCR, while the TCRdb copy is restricted to in-frame clones and leaves out a portion. The table lists about 68,000 clones, less than 85% of them singletons, with around 8.2% in the top ten. Points on this clone: The antigen remains unidentified.

General study findings and limits: Pseudoprogression seemed unlinked to shifts in top peripheral T cell clonotypes. Most patients, 90% to 95%, showed vaccine-induced immune responses.

Specified time point: baseline, week 1 (first vaccination visit). The treatment: pre-vaccination baseline after standard-of-care therapy. Each of the donors came in with new WHO grade 3 or 4 astrocytomas that were IDH1-mutant and ATRX-lost. The CDR3 extends over 14 amino acids. V lost 5 bases and J 5 bases, leaving 15 bases between the germline ends. Germline V CDR1 and CDR2: SEHNR, FQNEAQ (reference sequence). This sequence joins TRBV7-9 and TRBJ1-2; tentatively, D is TRBD1 (6 bases). This receptor was obtained from a man between 45 and 60 years old with glioma. The sequenced sample was PBMCs, obtained from a glioma patient treated with radiotherapy, temozolomide or both. DNA of the CDR3: TGTGCCAGCAGCCAACAGGGTCGGCCATATGGCTACACCTTC. Translated: CASSQQGRPYGYTF.